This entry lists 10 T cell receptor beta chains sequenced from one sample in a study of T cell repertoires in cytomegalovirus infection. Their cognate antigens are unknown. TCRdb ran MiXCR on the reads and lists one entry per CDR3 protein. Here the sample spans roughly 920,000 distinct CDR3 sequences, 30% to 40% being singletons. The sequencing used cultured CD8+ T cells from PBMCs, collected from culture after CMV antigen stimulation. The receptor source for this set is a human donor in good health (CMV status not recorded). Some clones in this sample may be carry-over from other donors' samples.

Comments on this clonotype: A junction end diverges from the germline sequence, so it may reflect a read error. The CDR3 spells CASSYRDPQEIQYF. The CDR3 DNA reads TGTGCCAGCAGTTACCGGGACCCTCAAGAGATCCAGTACTTC. The chain couples TRBV6-5 to TRBJ2-5, with D perhaps TRBD1 or TRBD2 (5 bases each). The V gene's germline CDR1 is MNHEY and CDR2 SVGAGI. This CDR3 contains 14 residues.

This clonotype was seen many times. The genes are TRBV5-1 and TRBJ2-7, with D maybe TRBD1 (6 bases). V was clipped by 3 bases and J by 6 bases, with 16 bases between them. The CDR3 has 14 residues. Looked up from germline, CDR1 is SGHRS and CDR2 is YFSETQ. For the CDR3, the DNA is TGCGCCAGCAGCTCACACAGGGTACAGGGCGAGCAGTACTTC. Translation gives CASSSHRVQGEQYF.

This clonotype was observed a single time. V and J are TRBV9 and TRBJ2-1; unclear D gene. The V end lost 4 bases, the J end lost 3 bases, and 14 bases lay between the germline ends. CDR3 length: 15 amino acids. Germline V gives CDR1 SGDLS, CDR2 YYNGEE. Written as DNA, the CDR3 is TGTGCCAGCAGCTCACACGAGGTATTCTACAATGAGCAGTTCTTC. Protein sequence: CASSSHEVFYNEQFF.

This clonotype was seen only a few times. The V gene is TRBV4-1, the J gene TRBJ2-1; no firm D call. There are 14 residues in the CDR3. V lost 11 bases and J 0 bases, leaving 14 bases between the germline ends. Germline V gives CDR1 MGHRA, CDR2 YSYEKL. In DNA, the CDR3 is TGCGCCTCCACCGAGGCCAGCTCCTACAATGAGCAGTTCTTC. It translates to CASTEASSYNEQFF.

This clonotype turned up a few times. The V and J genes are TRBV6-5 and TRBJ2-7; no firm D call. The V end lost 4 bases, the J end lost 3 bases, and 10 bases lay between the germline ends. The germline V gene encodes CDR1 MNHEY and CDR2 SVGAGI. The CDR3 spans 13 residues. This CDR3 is CASSWSPGYEQYF. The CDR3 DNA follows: TGTGCCAGCAGTTGGAGCCCCGGCTACGAGCAGTACTTC.

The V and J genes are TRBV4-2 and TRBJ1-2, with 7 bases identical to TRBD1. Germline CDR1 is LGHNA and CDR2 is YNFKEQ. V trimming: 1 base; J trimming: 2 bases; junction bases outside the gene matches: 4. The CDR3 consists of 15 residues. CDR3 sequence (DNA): TGTGCCAGCAGCCAAGTACTACAGGGGAACTATGGCTACACCTTC. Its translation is CASSQVLQGNYGYTF.

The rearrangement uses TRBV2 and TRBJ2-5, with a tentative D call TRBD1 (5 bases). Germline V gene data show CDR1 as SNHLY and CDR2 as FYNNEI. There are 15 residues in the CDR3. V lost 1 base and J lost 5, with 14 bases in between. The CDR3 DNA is TGTGCCAGCAGTGAAGGGTGGGGCCTCGGGGAGACCCAGTACTTC. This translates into CASSEGWGLGETQYF. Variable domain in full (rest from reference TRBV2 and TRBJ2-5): EPEVTQTPSHQVTQMGQEVILRCVPISNHLYFYWYRQILGQKVEFLVSFYNNEISEKSEIFDDQFSVERPDGSNFTLKIRSTKLEDSAMYFCASSEGWGLGETQYFGPGTRLLVL.

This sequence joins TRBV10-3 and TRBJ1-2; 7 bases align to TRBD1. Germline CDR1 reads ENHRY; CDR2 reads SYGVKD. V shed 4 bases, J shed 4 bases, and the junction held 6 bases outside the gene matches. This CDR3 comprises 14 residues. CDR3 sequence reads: CAISATGAPYGYTF. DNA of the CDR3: TGTGCCATCAGTGCAACAGGGGCCCCCTATGGCTACACCTTC.

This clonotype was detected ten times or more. CDR3 DNA sequence: TGTGCCAGCAGCCTAAGAGGTCGGGGTAATGAAAAACTGTTTTTT. Translation gives CASSLRGRGNEKLFF. The V gene is TRBV7-9, the J gene TRBJ1-4; D ambiguous. CDR3 size: 15 residues. Germline V CDR1 and CDR2: SEHNR, FQNEAQ (reference sequence). Trimming pared 5 bases from V and 4 bases from J, leaving 14 bases between.

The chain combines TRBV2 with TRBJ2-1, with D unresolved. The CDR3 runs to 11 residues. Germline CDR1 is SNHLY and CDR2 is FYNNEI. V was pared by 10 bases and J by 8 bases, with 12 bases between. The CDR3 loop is CANLKGHEQFF. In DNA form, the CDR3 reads TGTGCCAACCTCAAGGGCCATGAGCAGTTCTTC.